The 9 T cell receptor beta chains listed next were all sequenced from one sample in a study of control samples from healthy donors and cancer patients. Clones were sequenced by immunoSEQ multiplex PCR, and TCRdb holds only the in-frame ones, with some missing. Here the sample spans 130,000 or so clones, about 89% being singletons. Sequencing was performed on blood. Source of these receptors: a man aged 50 to 59 in good health.

The rearrangement uses TRBV7-2 and TRBJ2-5; maybe TRBD2 (6 bases). CDR1 and CDR2 (germline): SGHTA, FQGNSA. Between the trimmed V and J ends, which lost 3 bases and 0 bases, there was a span of 8 bases. This CDR3 comprises 14 residues. The CDR3 DNA is TGTGCCAGCAGCTTGGGACTCCACCAAGAGACCCAGTACTTC. Translated: CASSLGLHQETQYF.

The J gene is TRBJ1-3, the V gene TRBV7-8, with TRBD1 as a possible D gene (5 bases). Germline CDR1 is SGHVS and CDR2 is FQNEAQ. V was cut by 2 bases and J by 7 bases, with 12 bases left in between. This CDR3 comprises 14 residues. CDR3: CASSLMPRGNTIYF. The CDR3 DNA reads as TGTGCCAGCAGCTTAATGCCACGGGGGAACACCATATATTTT.

This chain uses TRBV6-1 with TRBJ2-7; D not certain. With 0 bases removed from V and 0 bases from J, the gap between germline ends came to 6 bases. The CDR3 runs to 14 residues. Germline CDR1 MNHNS, CDR2 SASEGT. In nucleotides, the CDR3 is TGTGCCAGCAGTGAAGCGCTACACTCCTACGAGCAGTACTTC. As protein: CASSEALHSYEQYF.

CDR3 DNA: TGTGCCAGCAGGGGCCCCAATCAGCCCCAGCATTTT. Amino acid sequence: CASRGPNQPQHF. The chain joins TRBV12-3 or TRBV12-4 to TRBJ1-5, with unresolved D. Trimming pared 6 bases from V and 3 bases from J, leaving 6 bases between. The CDR3 extends over 12 amino acids.

CDR3 region: CAWSSGGYGYTF. In nucleotides, the CDR3 is TGTGCCTGGAGTTCCGGGGGCTATGGCTACACCTTC. The chain has TRBV30 and TRBJ1-2, with D perhaps matching TRBD1 (5 bases). This CDR3 comprises 12 residues. Germline V CDR1 and CDR2: GTSNPN, SVGIG (reference sequence). The ends were cut back, 2 bases at V and 4 bases at J, with 8 bases in the middle.

The V call is TRBV27, the J call TRBJ1-5, with no clear D. This CDR3 comprises 15 residues. CDR1 and CDR2 (germline): MNHEY, SMNVEV (reference sequence). V was shortened by 1 base and J by 0 bases, with 7 bases between the two germline ends. The CDR3 sequence is CASSLFGNSNQPQHF. The CDR3 DNA sequence: TGTGCCAGCAGTTTATTCGGTAATAGCAATCAGCCCCAGCATTTT.

This rearrangement joins TRBV5-1 to TRBJ2-3; 7 nucleotides line up with TRBD2. In germline, CDR1 is SGHRS, CDR2 YFSETQ. J was trimmed by 4 bases and V by 6 bases; bases with no gene match: 8. The CDR3 loop spans 14 amino acids. CDR3 DNA sequence: TGCGCCAGCACCGGAGCGGGGACGCCAGATACGCAGTATTTT. This codes for CASTGAGTPDTQYF.

The CDR3: CASSLRTGGTDTQYF. CDR3 sequence (DNA): TGTGCCAGCAGCTTGCGGACAGGGGGCACAGATACGCAGTATTTT. This chain links TRBV5-4 with TRBJ2-3, with 9 bases that match TRBD1. The V and J ends lost 1 base and 1 base, in that order; junction bases with no gene match: 1. CDR3 size: 15 residues. CDR1 is SGHNT and CDR2 is YYREEE in the germline V gene (reference sequence).

The chain employs TRBV6-5 and TRBJ2-7; 12 bases are a match to TRBD2. Germline V gene sequence: CDR1 MNHEY, CDR2 SVGAGI. The J segment lost 6 bases and the V segment lost 2 bases, leaving 8 bases of the junction unmatched. The CDR3 has 16 amino acids. The CDR3 coding sequence is TGTGCCAGCAGTTACCTAGCGGGGGGGGTCGGTGCCGAGCAGTACTTC. This sequence encodes CASSYLAGGVGAEQYF.